The entry below describes one T cell receptor (beta chain). The antigen is undetermined. The data were taken from a study of T cells in Graves' hyperthyroidism and ophthalmopathy. Stable hyperthyroidism: no ophthalmopathy progression over 18 months of follow-up. Thyroid ultrasound, orbital computed tomography, clinical symptoms, and serum thyroxine and TRAb underpinned diagnoses. It was RNA transcripts that yielded the amplified TCR beta CDR3 regions. HTBI primers were employed in a first-round RT-PCR of the TCR CDR3. TCRdb re-derived calls from the multiplex PCR reads in MiXCR, one entry per CDR3 protein. The data contain about 420,000 distinct CDR3 sequences, approximately 15% of them seen just once; the ten biggest clones take up 14%. Study results and caveats: Blood held most thyroid clonotypes expanded above 0.001 frequency. From stable hyperthyroidism, ophthalmopathy was separated by a 13 V-J model.

This CDR3 is built from 16 residues. Trimming shortened V by 0 bases and J by 2 bases, and 13 bases separated the two germline ends. Germline values: CDR1 SGDLS, CDR2 YYNGEE. This sequence originates from a woman younger than 35 with Graves' hyperthyroidism. The specimen was blood. This rearrangement joins TRBV9 to TRBJ2-3, with D perhaps matching TRBD1 or TRBD2 (5 bases each). The CDR3 region is CASSVGSGTFTDTQYF. DNA of the CDR3: TGTGCCAGCAGCGTAGGTTCAGGGACCTTCACAGATACGCAGTATTTT.